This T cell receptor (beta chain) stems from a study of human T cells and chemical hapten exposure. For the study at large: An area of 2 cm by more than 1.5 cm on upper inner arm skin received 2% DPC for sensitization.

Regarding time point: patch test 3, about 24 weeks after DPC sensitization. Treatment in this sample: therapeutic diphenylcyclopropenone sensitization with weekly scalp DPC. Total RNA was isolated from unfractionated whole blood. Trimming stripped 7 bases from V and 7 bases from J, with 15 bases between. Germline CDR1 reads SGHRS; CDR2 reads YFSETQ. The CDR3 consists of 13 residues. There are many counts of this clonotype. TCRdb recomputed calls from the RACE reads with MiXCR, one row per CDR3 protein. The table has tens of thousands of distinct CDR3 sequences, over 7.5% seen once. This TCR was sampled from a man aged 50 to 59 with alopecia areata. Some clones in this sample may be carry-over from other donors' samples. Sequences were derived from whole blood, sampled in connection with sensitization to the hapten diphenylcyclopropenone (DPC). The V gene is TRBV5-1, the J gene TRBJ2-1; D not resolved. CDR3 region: CASGPERGNEQFF. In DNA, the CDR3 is TGCGCCAGCGGCCCTGAGCGTGGGAATGAGCAGTTCTTC. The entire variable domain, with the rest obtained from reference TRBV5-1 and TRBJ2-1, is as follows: KAGVTQTPRYLIKTRGQQVTLSCSPISGHRSVSWYQQTPGQGLQFLFEYFSETQRNKGNFPGRFSGRQFSNSRSEMNVSTLELGDSALYLCASGPERGNEQFFGPGTRLTVL.